These 19 T cell receptor beta chains were all obtained from the same sample, sequenced in a study of vaccination and CD4 T cells after COVID-19. Noted treatment: roughly nine-day PBMC culture with coronavirus spike peptide pools or control peptides (ViraFEST assay). With the Oncomine TCR Beta short-read assay, DNA from cultured CD4+ T cells was sequenced. Each CDR3 protein is one row after TCRdb ran MiXCR on the PCR reads. The sample holds more than 9,500 distinct CDR3 sequences, roughly 60% seen once. For these TCRs, the target antigens are not known. Sequencing was carried out using CD4+ T cells from blood, cultured in vitro. These receptors all stem from a human donor who had recovered from COVID-19.

The gene calls are TRBV20-1 and TRBJ2-6; D may be TRBD2 (6 bases). Germline values: CDR1 DFQATT, CDR2 SNEGSKA (reference sequence). This CDR3 region has 13 residues. V shed 3 bases and J shed 4 bases, with 7 bases lying between them. The CDR3 protein is CSARAGGANVLTF. CDR3 in DNA: TGCAGTGCTAGGGCGGGGGGGGCCAACGTCCTGACTTTC.

This clonotype was detected only once. The chain carries TRBV7-2 and TRBJ1-2; D gene unclear. The CDR3 length is 14 residues. CDR1 SGHTA and CDR2 FQGNSA come from the germline V gene. V lost 5 bases, J lost 2 bases, and 12 bases lay in between. The CDR3: CASSPRTENYGYTF. CDR3 DNA: TGTGCCAGCAGCCCGAGGACCGAGAACTATGGCTACACCTTC.

This clonotype was seen just once. The chain uses TRBV18 and TRBJ2-6, with TRBD2 identical over 7 bases. V shed 0 bases, J shed 0 bases, and the junction held 2 bases outside the gene matches. The CDR3 is 17 amino acids. The germline V gene has CDR1 KGHSH and CDR2 LQKENI. In nucleotides, the CDR3 is TGTGCCAGCTCACCACCGGGGGGGGACTCTGGGGCCAACGTCCTGACTTTC. It codes for CASSPPGGDSGANVLTF.

The rearrangement links TRBV11-3 to TRBJ2-3, with D possibly matching TRBD2 (5 bases). The CDR3 is 14 residues long. Looked up from germline, CDR1 is SGHNT and CDR2 is YENEEA. Trimming left V 5 bases short and J 0 bases short, with 9 bases between. The CDR3 DNA follows: TGTGCCAGCAGCCAGGACTTTAGCACAGATACGCAGTATTTT. Its protein is CASSQDFSTDTQYF. The full variable domain, completed using reference TRBV11-3 and TRBJ2-3, is EAGVVQSPRYKIIEKKQPVAFWCNPISGHNTLYWYLQNLGQGPELLIRYENEEAVDDSQLPKDRFSAERLKGVDSTLKIQPAELGDSAVYLCASSQDFSTDTQYFGPGTRLTVL.

The chain has TRBV7-9 and TRBJ1-2; D call uncertain. The CDR3 runs to 15 residues. Germline CDR1 is SEHNR and CDR2 is FQNEAQ (reference sequence). With 5 bases removed from V and 0 bases from J, the gap between germline ends came to 13 bases. The CDR3 is CASSLGERANYGYTF. DNA of the CDR3: TGTGCCAGCAGCCTCGGCGAAAGGGCTAACTATGGCTACACCTTC.

This clonotype was detected only once. The chain recombines TRBV20-1 with TRBJ2-5; TRBD1 agrees at 12 bases. This CDR3 is built from 18 residues. The germline CDR1 and CDR2 sequences are DFQATT and SNEGSKA (reference sequence). With 6 bases clipped from V and 4 bases from J, the junction kept 18 bases outside the gene matches. CDR3 residues: CSARGKPGQGAVGETQYF. The CDR3 DNA reads as TGCAGTGCCAGGGGAAAGCCGGGACAGGGGGCAGTAGGAGAGACCCAGTACTTC.

The V call is TRBV20-1, the J call TRBJ2-4; TRBD1 is a possible D gene (6 bases). The CDR3 runs 15 residues. Trimming took off 6 bases at V and 7 bases at J, with 22 bases between the two ends. The germline V gene has CDR1 DFQATT and CDR2 SNEGSKA (reference sequence). CDR3 DNA: TGCAGTGCAACGGCCAGATCAACAGGGATGAACATTCAGTACTTC. This gives the protein CSATARSTGMNIQYF.

The chain has TRBV21-1 and TRBJ2-1. The DNA end favors TRBJ2-7, so the J call may be wrong. TRBV21-1 is labeled a pseudogene. There are 13 residues in the CDR3. CDR3 nucleotide sequence: TGTGCCAGCAGCAATCGAACTACCTACGAGCAGTACTTC. Translated, it gives CASSNRTTYEQYF.

In its sample, this clonotype was seen once. This chain connects TRBV10-3 to TRBJ2-1; no reliable D call. The V gene's germline CDR1 is ENHRY and CDR2 SYGVKD. V was pared by 0 bases and J by 8 bases, with 5 bases between. The CDR3 runs to 12 residues. The DNA for the CDR3 is TGTGCCATCAGTGAGTCAATCGATGAGCAGTTCTTC. As protein: CAISESIDEQFF.

The V and J genes are TRBV19 and TRBJ1-1; 7 bases line up with TRBD1. V shed 11 bases, J shed 1 base, and the junction held 13 bases outside the gene matches. CDR1 and CDR2 from the germline V gene are LNHDA and SQIVND (reference sequence). The CDR3 runs to 15 residues. CDR3 DNA sequence: TGTGCCGCCGCACCTTTTGGGACAGAGAACACTGAAGCTTTCTTT. This gives the protein CAAAPFGTENTEAFF.

The gene calls are TRBV11-2 and TRBJ2-7; TRBD1 is a possible D gene (5 bases). The length of the CDR3 is 16 residues. V lost 0 bases and J lost 0, with 12 bases in between. Per the germline V gene, CDR1 is SGHAT and CDR2 is FQNNGV. CDR3 nucleotide sequence: TGTGCCAGCAGCTTAGAGGGGCAAAGGGCCTCCTACGAGCAGTACTTC. It is translated as CASSLEGQRASYEQYF.

This clonotype came up once. The rearrangement links TRBV6-1 to TRBJ1-1; D is uncertain. CDR3 length: 14 residues. Between the trimmed V and J ends, which lost 5 bases and 8 bases, there was a span of 18 bases. Germline loops: CDR1 MNHNS, CDR2 SASEGT. The CDR3 loop reads CASSRSSPRSEAFF. CDR3 coding DNA: TGTGCCAGCAGTCGATCCTCGCCCCGCTCCGAAGCTTTCTTT.

The chain has TRBV7-2 and TRBJ2-7; 12 positions agree with TRBD2. This CDR3 has 15 residues. The V gene's germline CDR1 is SGHTA and CDR2 FQGNSA. V was pared by 3 bases and J by 7 bases, with 7 bases of the junction left unmatched. The CDR3 sequence: CASSFGLAGPSEQYF. CDR3 sequence (DNA): TGTGCCAGCAGCTTCGGACTAGCGGGACCTTCTGAGCAGTACTTC.

This clonotype is a singleton in its sample. The J gene is TRBJ2-2, the V gene TRBV19; the match to TRBD2 covers 11 bases. Losses at the gene ends were 8 bases for V and 7 bases for J; bases not matched to a gene: 9. Per germline, CDR1 LNHDA and CDR2 SQIVND (reference sequence). The CDR3 sequence is 15 residues long. For the CDR3, the DNA is TGTGCCAGTGCCGATAGCGGGAGGGAAGTCGGGGAGCTGTTTTTT. Translated, it gives CASADSGREVGELFF.

This clonotype was picked up a small number of times. The rearrangement links TRBV7-8 to TRBJ2-5, with D perhaps assigned TRBD1 or TRBD2 (5 bases each). This CDR3 comprises 12 residues. V shed 2 bases and J shed 9 bases, with 10 bases lying between them. Germline CDR1 and CDR2: SGHVS and FQNEAQ. The CDR3 DNA follows: TGTGCCAGCAGCTTAACTATGGGGGCCCAGTACTTC. Its translation: CASSLTMGAQYF. Based on the CDR3 plus reference TRBV7-8 and TRBJ2-5, the full variable domain is GAGVSQSPRYKVAKRGQDVALRCDPISGHVSLFWYQQALGQGPEFLTYFQNEAQLDKSGLPSDRFFAERPEGSVSTLKIQRTQQEDSAVYLCASSLTMGAQYFGPGTRLLVL.

The chain couples TRBV24-1 to TRBJ2-1; 13 nucleotides line up with TRBD2. CDR1 is KGHDR, CDR2 SFDVKD, per germline. Germline trimming cut 4 bases from V and 5 bases from J; bases unmatched to any gene: 7. This CDR3 has 17 amino acids. Here the CDR3 DNA reads TGTGCCACCAGTGACCCCGGGACTAGCGGGAAACACAATGAGCAGTTCTTC. This codes for CATSDPGTSGKHNEQFF.

This clonotype was seen a single time. The chain has TRBV4-2 and TRBJ1-6; tentatively, D is TRBD1 (5 bases). The V gene's germline CDR1 is LGHNA and CDR2 YNFKEQ. CDR3 length: 15 residues. V gave up 1 base and J gave up 9 bases, with 13 bases separating them. DNA for the CDR3: TGTGCCAGCAGCCAAGCAAGGGGAGAGAGTTCACCCCTCCACTTT. Protein: CASSQARGESSPLHF.

This clonotype was counted a single time. The CDR3 region is CASSLVGKNPLGETQYF. As DNA, the CDR3 is TGTGCCAGCAGCTTAGTAGGGAAGAACCCTCTGGGGGAGACCCAGTACTTC. The chain recombines TRBV7-8 with TRBJ2-5; D not certain. V lost 1 base and J lost 5, with 20 bases in between. The CDR3 loop spans 17 amino acids. Germline V gene data show CDR1 as SGHVS and CDR2 as FQNEAQ.

The genes are TRBV28 and TRBJ2-4; D is ambiguous. Germline assignment: CDR1 MDHEN and CDR2 SYDVKM. Trimming took 1 base from V and 4 from J, leaving 5 bases between them. This CDR3 is built from 13 residues. In DNA form, the CDR3 reads TGTGCCAGCAGTTTATCGACAAAAAACATTCAGTACTTC. Protein product: CASSLSTKNIQYF.